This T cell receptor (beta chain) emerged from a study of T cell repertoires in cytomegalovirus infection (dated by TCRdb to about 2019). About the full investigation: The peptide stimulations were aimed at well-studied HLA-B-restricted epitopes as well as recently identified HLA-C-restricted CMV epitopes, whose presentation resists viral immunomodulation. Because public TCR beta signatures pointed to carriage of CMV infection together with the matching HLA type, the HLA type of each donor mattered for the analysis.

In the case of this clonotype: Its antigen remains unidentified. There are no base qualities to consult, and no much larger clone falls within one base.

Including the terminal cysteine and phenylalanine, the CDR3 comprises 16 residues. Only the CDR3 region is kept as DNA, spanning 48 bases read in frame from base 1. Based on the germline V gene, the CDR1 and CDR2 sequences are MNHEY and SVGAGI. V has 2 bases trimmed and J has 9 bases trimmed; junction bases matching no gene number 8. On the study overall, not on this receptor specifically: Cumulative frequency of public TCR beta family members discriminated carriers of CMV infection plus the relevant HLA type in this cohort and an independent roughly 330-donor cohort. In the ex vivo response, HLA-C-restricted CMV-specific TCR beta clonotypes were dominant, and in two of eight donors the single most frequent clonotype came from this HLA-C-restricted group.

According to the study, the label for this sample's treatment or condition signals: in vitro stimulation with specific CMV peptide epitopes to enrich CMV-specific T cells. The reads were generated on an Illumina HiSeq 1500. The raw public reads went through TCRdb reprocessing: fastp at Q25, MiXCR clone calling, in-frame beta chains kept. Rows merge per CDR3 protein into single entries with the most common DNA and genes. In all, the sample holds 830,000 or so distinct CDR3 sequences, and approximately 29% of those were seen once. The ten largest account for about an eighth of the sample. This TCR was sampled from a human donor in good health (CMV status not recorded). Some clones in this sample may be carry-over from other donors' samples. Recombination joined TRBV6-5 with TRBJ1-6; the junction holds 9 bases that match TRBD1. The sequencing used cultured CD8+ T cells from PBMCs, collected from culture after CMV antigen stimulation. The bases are TGTGCCAGCAGTTACGGTGGGGGACAGGGCCTTTCACCCCTCCACTTT. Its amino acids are CASSYGGGQGLSPLHF.